The 25 T cell receptor beta chains below come from one sample, sequenced in a study of CXCR3-negative and CXCR3-positive naive CD8 T cells. These receptors lack a known antigen. Whole-study findings and limits: TRB CDR3s were more hydrophobic in CXCR3-positive than in CXCR3-negative naive cells.

The authors made the TRB cDNA libraries by 5' RACE using UMI labels. TCRdb reprocessed the 5' RACE reads and reports one entry per CDR3 protein, with no DNA. This table holds about 150,000 distinct CDR3 sequences. The sample was naive CXCR3+ CD8+ T cells from blood. Subset defined: CD45RO-CCR7+CD27+CD95- naive CD8+ T cells expressing CXCR3 (TNR3+). All receptors come from a human donor in good health. Some clones in this sample may be carry-over from other donors' samples.

The rearrangement links TRBV6-6 to TRBJ1-5. This CDR3 is 16 amino acids long. In germline, CDR1 is MNHNY, CDR2 SVGAGI (reference sequence). The CDR3 is CASSYDQNNPDQPQHF.

The chain recombines TRBV7-2 with TRBJ2-7; TCRdb returns TRBD1, unconfirmable since there is no DNA. The CDR3 is 15 residues long. Germline V CDR1 and CDR2: SGHTA, FQGNSA. CDR3 region: CASSLSGGSAYEQYF.

The chain recombines TRBV9 with TRBJ2-7. Per the germline V gene, CDR1 is SGDLS and CDR2 is YYNGEE. The CDR3 consists of 14 residues. The CDR3 spells CASSVEGRVHEQYF.

The J gene is TRBJ1-1, the V gene TRBV19. Germline assignment: CDR1 LNHDA and CDR2 SQIVND (reference sequence). This CDR3 has 12 amino acids. The CDR3 loop is CASTIGFTEAFF.

The chain links TRBV6-5 to TRBJ2-7. Germline CDR1 reads MNHEY; CDR2 reads SVGAGI. The CDR3 is 15 amino acids. CDR3: CASSAGDRGSYEQYF.

The chain uses TRBV29-1 and TRBJ2-7; the TCRdb call, TRBD2, lacks DNA for checking. There are 14 residues in the CDR3. The germline gives CDR1 SQVTM, CDR2 ANQGSEA. CDR3 sequence reads: CSVELAGRNYEQYF.

V is TRBV7-9 and J is TRBJ2-7; absent DNA, TCRdb's TRBD2 call cannot be checked. The CDR3 extends over 17 amino acids. The V gene's germline CDR1 is SEHNR and CDR2 FQNEAQ (reference sequence). The CDR3: CASSLGTSGSLMVEQYF.

The V call is TRBV7-2, the J call TRBJ2-7; with no DNA, the TCRdb D assignment of TRBD2 cannot be verified. The CDR3 length is 14 residues. Germline loops: CDR1 SGHTA, CDR2 FQGNSA. CDR3 loop: CASSQLAGVGEQYF.

The V call is TRBV13, the J call TRBJ1-1; TCRdb indicates TRBD1, and absent DNA this call remains unverified. In germline, CDR1 is PRHDT, CDR2 FYEKMQ (reference sequence). This CDR3 has 16 amino acids. The CDR3 sequence is CASSLPKDRGWTEAFF.

The genes are TRBV20-1 and TRBJ2-1; without DNA, the TCRdb call of TRBD2 cannot be checked. Germline loops: CDR1 DFQATT, CDR2 SNEGSKA (reference sequence). The CDR3 is 12 residues long. The CDR3 region is CSAPTSVDEQFF.

The chain has TRBV28 and TRBJ2-1; there is no DNA to check the TCRdb D call of TRBD2. The CDR3 has 14 residues. Per germline, CDR1 MDHEN and CDR2 SYDVKM. The chain's CDR3 is CAVSGGIFRNEQFF.

J is TRBJ1-3 and V is TRBV12-3 or TRBV12-4. The CDR3 covers 15 residues. CDR3 sequence reads: CASSGVGDSGNTIYF.

The chain couples TRBV7-9 to TRBJ2-5; TCRdb outputs TRBD1, but without DNA this stays unchecked. Germline V gene data show CDR1 as SEHNR and CDR2 as FQNEAQ (reference sequence). CDR3 length: 15 residues. CDR3 protein: CASSLIQGGTETQYF. The full variable domain, rest sourced from reference TRBV7-9 and TRBJ2-5, is DTGVSQNPRHKITKRGQNVTFRCDPISEHNRLYWYRQTLGQGPEFLTYFQNEAQLEKSRLLSDRFSAERPKGSFSTLEIQRTEQGDSAMYLCASSLIQGGTETQYFGPGTRLLVL.

The J gene is TRBJ2-7, the V gene TRBV5-1. The germline CDR1 and CDR2 sequences are SGHRS and YFSETQ. This CDR3 is 15 amino acids long. CDR3 amino acids: CASSLEAMTSYEQYF.

The chain recombines TRBV29-1 with TRBJ1-2; TCRdb's D gene call, TRBD1, goes unchecked for lack of DNA. The germline gives CDR1 SQVTM, CDR2 ANQGSEA. The CDR3 sequence is 11 residues long. The chain's CDR3 is CSAGAAYGYTF.

J is TRBJ2-1 and V is TRBV7-2; checking the TCRdb D call of TRBD2 is not possible without DNA. Germline CDR1 is SGHTA and CDR2 is FQGNSA. The CDR3 has 16 residues. The CDR3 loop is CASSSGLAASYNEQFF.

This chain uses TRBV2 with TRBJ2-7. In germline, CDR1 is SNHLY, CDR2 FYNNEI. There are 11 residues in the CDR3. The CDR3 protein is CASNSAYEQYF. Supplemented by reference TRBV2 and TRBJ2-7, the full variable domain reads EPEVTQTPSHQVTQMGQEVILRCVPISNHLYFYWYRQILGQKVEFLVSFYNNEISEKSEIFDDQFSVERPDGSNFTLKIRSTKLEDSAMYFCASNSAYEQYFGPGTRLTVT.

The rearrangement links TRBV21-1 to TRBJ1-5; checking the TCRdb D call of TRBD1 is not possible without DNA. TRBV21-1 counts as a pseudogene. CDR3 length: 16 amino acids. This chain's CDR3 is CASSLPQGGSNQPQHF.

The CDR3 region is CASSFSSGTGGFQTYEQYF. V is TRBV28 and J is TRBJ2-7; the D gene TCRdb calls, TRBD1, cannot be checked with no DNA. Germline V gene data show CDR1 as MDHEN and CDR2 as SYDVKM. The CDR3 length is 19 residues.

V and J are TRBV29-1 and TRBJ2-1. The CDR3 length is 13 residues. The V gene's germline CDR1 is SQVTM and CDR2 ANQGSEA. CDR3 in amino acids: CSAILSSYNEQFF.

The chain combines TRBV6-2 or TRBV6-3 with TRBJ1-5. The germline V gene has CDR1 MNHEY and CDR2 SVGEGT. CDR3 length: 14 amino acids. The CDR3 loop is CASSPVGSNQPQHF.

The V and J genes are TRBV4-3 and TRBJ2-7; the TRBD2 assignment by TCRdb is unverifiable without DNA. The CDR3 covers 13 residues. Germline V gives CDR1 LGHNA, CDR2 YSLEER. The CDR3 loop reads CASSQSDRGEQYF.

The rearrangement joins TRBV19 to TRBJ2-2. The length of the CDR3 is 12 residues. Germline V gene sequence: CDR1 LNHDA, CDR2 SQIVND (reference sequence). CDR3 protein: CASSMAGGELFF.

This chain joins TRBV19 and TRBJ2-1; checking the TCRdb D call of TRBD2 is not possible without DNA. This CDR3 contains 14 residues. Germline values: CDR1 LNHDA, CDR2 SQIVND (reference sequence). The CDR3 is CASSDGGGYNEQFF.

V usage is TRBV6-4 and J usage is TRBJ2-7; TCRdb designates TRBD2, a call that cannot be tested without DNA. Germline values: CDR1 MRHNA, CDR2 SNTAGT. The length of the CDR3 is 14 residues. The CDR3 sequence is CASSVRAGLHEQYF.